The clone carrying this T cell receptor beta chain was picked up many times. What it binds is not known. Sample time point: patch test 1, 2 weeks after DPC sensitization. Sample treatment: therapeutic diphenylcyclopropenone sensitization with weekly scalp DPC. These data belong to a study of human T cells and chemical hapten exposure. Individual cDNA molecules (in the library) carried attached unique molecular identifiers. Per the authors' pipeline: Between roughly 20,000 and 690,600 TCRs appeared in each sample, and the median stood at 95,638. TCRdb fed the RACE reads into MiXCR, producing one record per CDR3 protein. These V and J calls are TCRdb output, not the study's own analysis. This table holds 300,000 to 450,000 distinct CDR3 sequences, roughly 4.8% found once. The CDR3 runs to 13 residues. The germline V gene encodes CDR1 SGHAT and CDR2 FQNNGV. V gave up 0 bases and J gave up 10 bases, with 9 bases separating them.

Whole-study results and caveats: Against controls, expanded TCRs gave rise to significantly more large CDR3 similarity clusters.

Here the sequenced sample was whole blood, taken in connection with sensitization to the hapten diphenylcyclopropenone (DPC). V and J are TRBV11-2 and TRBJ2-2, with no clear D. The source is a woman between 50 and 59 years old with alopecia areata. Some clones in this sample may be carry-over from other donors' samples. CDR3 amino acids: CASSLDTSVELFF. The CDR3 coding sequence is TGTGCCAGCAGCTTAGATACCAGTGTGGAGCTGTTTTTT.